The present entry profiles one T cell receptor beta chain with its context. Its antigen is not identified. Sequencing was performed with immunoSEQ multiplex PCR; in TCRdb, only in-frame clones are kept and a portion is missing. Of approximately 82,000 clones in the sample, approximately 88% were seen once. This entry is derived from a study of siplizumab effects on memory and regulatory T cells. Study-level results: The authors could not assign a naive or memory phenotype to roughly 75-95% of proliferating CD4+ or CD8+ clones.

V was pared by 7 bases and J by 2 bases, with 10 bases of the junction left unmatched. The CDR3 has 16 amino acids. Germline V gene lookup returns CDR1 MDHEN and CDR2 SYDVKM. The V and J genes are TRBV28 and TRBJ2-3; 9 bases are a match to TRBD2. Specimen: Tregs sorted from blood. This receptor was obtained from a human donor in good health. In DNA form, the CDR3 reads TGTGCCAGCACCTCACGAAGACTAGCGGACACAGATACGCAGTATTTT. Translating it yields CASTSRRLADTDTQYF. The full variable domain, rest sourced from reference TRBV28 and TRBJ2-3, is DVKVTQSSRYLVKRTGEKVFLECVQDMDHENMFWYRQDPGLGLRLIYFSYDVKMKEKGDIPEGYSVSREKKERFSLILESASTNQTSMYLCASTSRRLADTDTQYFGPGTRLTVL.